The rows below give T cell receptor beta chains drawn from one sample of a study of Ad26.COV2.S vaccination and SARS-CoV-2 variants. Sequencing was performed with immunoSEQ multiplex PCR; in TCRdb, only in-frame clones are kept and a portion is missing. The sample lists hundreds of thousands of clones, around 90% occurring once. The sample in question was peripheral blood, obtained in a trial of Ad26.COV2.S vaccine versus placebo. The receptors were gathered from a person aged 18-60 years who received the Ad26.COV2.S COVID-19 vaccine or a placebo. Both conserved end residues are part of each CDR3. Each record gives: clone size, J gene, D gene, V gene, CDR3 length, CDR3 DNA, CDR3 protein. D genes are given only for firm matches. Not every row has a clone size; where given, it reads once, few, many or a size class.

>NA|TRBJ1-1|NA|TRBV7-2|14
TGTGCCAGCAGCTTAGCTGGGGTGTGGGCTGAAGCTTTCTTT
CASSLAGVWAEAFF
>NA|TRBJ2-1|TRBD1|TRBV4-2|17
TGTGCCAGCAGCCAAAGAGGACAGGGAGTTTGGTACAATGAGCAGTTCTTC
CASSQRGQGVWYNEQFF
>once|TRBJ2-7|NA|TRBV12-3/TRBV12-4|11
TGTGCCAGCACTGGGAACTACGAGCAGTACTTC
CASTGNYEQYF
>NA|TRBJ2-7|TRBD1|TRBV12-5|15
TGTGCTAGTGGTTTGGGGAGACAGGGGGTCCACGAGCAGTACTTC
CASGLGRQGVHEQYF
>NA|TRBJ2-6|NA|TRBV7-8|15
TGTGCCAGCAGCTTAATGAGGGGTGGGGCCAACGTCCTGACTTTC
CASSLMRGGANVLTF
>NA|TRBJ1-1|NA|TRBV7-2|14
TGTGCCAGCAGCTTAGTTTCTACGAACACTGAAGCTTTCTTT
CASSLVSTNTEAFF
>NA|TRBJ1-6|NA|TRBV30|13
TGTGCCTGGAGGACCTCCTATAATTCACCCCTCCACTTT
CAWRTSYNSPLHF
>NA|TRBJ2-5|TRBD1|TRBV28|14
TGTGCCAGCAGTTCGACAGGGGACCAAGAGACCCAGTACTTC
CASSSTGDQETQYF
>few|TRBJ1-1|NA|TRBV6-6|10
TGTGCCAGCAGCTCCGAGATAACTTTCTTT
CASSSEITFF
>NA|TRBJ2-3|TRBD2|TRBV9|15
TGTGCCAGCAGCGCCGCTAGCGGGGTGACAGATACGCAGTATTTT
CASSAASGVTDTQYF
>once|TRBJ2-2|NA|TRBV7-9|12
TGTGCCAGCAGCCGGGAAGCCGGGGAGCTGTTTTTT
CASSREAGELFF
>NA|TRBJ1-1|NA|TRBV4-1|15
TGCGCCAGCAGCCAAGAAGCGGGGCCGAATTTTGAAGCTTTCTTT
CASSQEAGPNFEAFF
>NA|TRBJ2-7|NA|TRBV27|14
TGTGCCAGCAGTGCTACGGGAGCCCCGAAGGAGCAGTACTTC
CASSATGAPKEQYF
>NA|TRBJ2-4|NA|TRBV19|15
TGTGCCAGTAGTGTAACAGGGCTAGCCAAAAACATTCAGTACTTC
CASSVTGLAKNIQYF
>few|TRBJ1-1|NA|TRBV19|12
TGTGCCAGTAGTATTCTTGGAACAGAAGCTTTCTTT
CASSILGTEAFF
>NA|TRBJ1-4|TRBD1|TRBV7-2|14
TGTGCCAGCAGCCCGGGGACAGGGACTGAAAAACTGTTTTTT
CASSPGTGTEKLFF
>NA|TRBJ2-3|NA|TRBV27|14
TGTGCCAGCAGTTTAAGTGGAAGCACAGATACGCAGTATTTT
CASSLSGSTDTQYF
>NA|TRBJ1-4|NA|TRBV3-1/TRBV3-2|12
TGTGCCAGCAGCCAATCCCAGGCTAAACTGTTTTTT
CASSQSQAKLFF
>few|TRBJ1-5|NA|TRBV5-6|13
TGTGCCAGCAGCTTTGGCAGGAATCAGCCCCAGCATTTT
CASSFGRNQPQHF